Detailed here is one T cell receptor beta chain. Its specificity is not known. This specimen belongs to a study of response to subunit inactivated influenza vaccine. This CDR3 has 20 residues. The V gene lost 5 bases and the J gene lost 0 bases, with 26 bases spanning the gap. Study results and limitations: New T cells are recruited in small numbers by each seasonal influenza vaccination, according to the authors' suggestion.

Each CDR3 protein is one row after TCRdb ran MiXCR on the RT-PCR reads. The table includes hundreds of thousands of distinct CDR3 sequences, about a fifth detected once. The chain employs TRBV12-3 or TRBV12-4 and TRBJ2-1; possibly TRBD1 for D (5 bases). This sequence was found in a man aged 50 to 59 who received an inactivated influenza vaccine. This material consisted of PBMCs from blood, taken 5 days after vaccination. The DNA for the CDR3 is TGTGCCAGCAGTCCCCCGCGGACAAACCCCTCTAGGGGCTCCTACAATGAGCAGTTCTTC. Protein: CASSPPRTNPSRGSYNEQFF.